The 5 T cell receptor beta chains presented below share a single source sample, sequenced in a study of shared clonotypes between healthy human individuals. Clones were sequenced by immunoSEQ multiplex PCR, and TCRdb holds only the in-frame ones, with some missing. The sample holds 450,000 to 600,000 clones, 60% to 85% seen once. The sample taken for sequencing was PBMCs. The receptors derive from a woman aged 40 to 50 in good health. Some clones in this sample may be carry-over from other donors' samples.

The gene calls are TRBV9 and TRBJ2-4, with 13 positions matching TRBD2. V gave up 4 bases and J gave up 7 bases; unmatched junction bases: 5. CDR1 and CDR2 from the germline V gene are SGDLS and YYNGEE. CDR3 length: 15 residues. The DNA for the CDR3 is TGTGCCAGCAGCCGTTCGACTAGCGGGAGGAACATTCAGTACTTC. Translated: CASSRSTSGRNIQYF.

The chain is built from TRBV7-3 and TRBJ2-1; 7 nucleotides line up with TRBD1. Looked up from germline, CDR1 is SGHTA and CDR2 is FQGTGA. The CDR3 runs 12 residues. V dropped 5 bases and J dropped 5; count of bases not matched to a gene: 0. The CDR3 DNA follows: TGTGCCAGCAGCGACAGGGACAATGAGCAGTTCTTC. It yields the protein CASSDRDNEQFF.

V usage is TRBV4-2 and J usage is TRBJ2-2; D remains unclear. Germline loops: CDR1 LGHNA, CDR2 YNFKEQ. The CDR3 is made up of 15 amino acids. V gave up 5 bases and J gave up 0 bases, with 10 bases separating them. CDR3 amino acids: CASSVVGSNTGELFF. As DNA, the CDR3 is TGTGCCAGCAGCGTTGTCGGGTCGAACACCGGGGAGCTGTTTTTT.

The rearrangement links TRBV2 to TRBJ2-7, with D possibly matching TRBD2 (5 bases). The CDR3 has 16 residues. Germline CDR1 reads SNHLY; CDR2 reads FYNNEI. The ends were cut back, 2 bases at V and 1 base at J, with 15 bases in the middle. CDR3 loop: CASSELRERGSYEQYF. As DNA, the CDR3 is TGTGCCAGCAGTGAATTGAGGGAAAGAGGATCCTACGAGCAGTACTTC.

The chain carries TRBV27 and TRBJ1-5; 10 bases line up with TRBD1. The CDR3 covers 16 residues. CDR1 is MNHEY and CDR2 is SMNVEV in the germline V gene (reference sequence). V shed 3 bases, J shed 3 bases, and the junction held 5 bases outside the gene matches. CDR3 coding DNA: TGTGCCAGCAGTTTCCGGGACAGGGGAGACAATCAGCCCCAGCATTTT. Translated: CASSFRDRGDNQPQHF.